This entry lists 21 T cell receptor beta chains sequenced from one sample in a study of CXCR3-negative and CXCR3-positive naive CD8 T cells. 5' RACE that incorporated UMI labels was used to prepare the TRB cDNA libraries. No DNA is given; TCRdb re-called the 5' RACE reads and lists each CDR3 protein once. Its clone listing holds about 130,000 distinct CDR3 sequences. The sample taken for sequencing was naive CXCR3- CD8+ T cells from blood. Subset denoted: CD45RO-CCR7+CD27+CD95- naive CD8+ T cells lacking CXCR3 (TNR3-). These receptors were collected from a human donor in good health. Some clones in this sample may be carry-over from other donors' samples.

CDR3 loop: CASSPADTFHRNEQFF. The chain couples TRBV7-9 to TRBJ2-1. Germline lookup yields CDR1 SEHNR and CDR2 FQNEAQ (reference sequence). The CDR3 covers 16 residues.

The gene calls are TRBV7-6 and TRBJ1-4. The CDR3 length is 16 residues. CDR1 and CDR2 from the germline V gene are SGHVS and FNYEAQ. CDR3 sequence: CASSPQLGTTNEKLFF.

V is TRBV7-9 and J is TRBJ2-1; TCRdb names TRBD1, which stays unverified in the absence of DNA. Germline CDR1 is SEHNR and CDR2 is FQNEAQ (reference sequence). This CDR3 spans 15 amino acids. CDR3 amino acids: CASSFPQGSYNEQLF. Full variable domain (outside the CDR3, taken from reference TRBV7-9 and TRBJ2-1): DTGVSQNPRHKITKRGQNVTFRCDPISEHNRLYWYRQTLGQGPEFLTYFQNEAQLEKSRLLSDRFSAERPKGSFSTLEIQRTEQGDSAMYLCASSFPQGSYNEQLFGPGTRLTVL.

The chain employs TRBV2 and TRBJ1-2; as DNA is missing, the TRBD1 call by TCRdb cannot be tested. The CDR3 loop spans 17 amino acids. Germline V CDR1 and CDR2: SNHLY, FYNNEI. CDR3 loop: CASRREDADRVDYGYTF.

The chain recombines TRBV10-1 with TRBJ2-1. Germline loops: CDR1 WNHNN, CDR2 SYGVQD (reference sequence). CDR3 length equals 16 residues. The CDR3: CASSETRYVPYNEQFF.

Here the CDR3 reads CATGTKRENYEQYF. This chain links TRBV10-3 with TRBJ2-7; the TCRdb D gene call, TRBD2, has no DNA to confirm it. The CDR3 is 14 residues long. Germline CDR1 reads ENHRY; CDR2 reads SYGVKD.

This rearrangement joins TRBV3-1 to TRBJ2-5; without DNA, the TCRdb call of TRBD1 cannot be checked. Germline V gene data show CDR1 as LGHDT and CDR2 as YNNKEL (reference sequence). The CDR3 sequence is 15 residues long. The CDR3 region is CASSQTTDVRETQYF.

The V and J genes are TRBV5-1 and TRBJ2-3; checking the TCRdb D call of TRBD1 is not possible without DNA. This CDR3 comprises 14 residues. Germline CDR1 and CDR2: SGHRS and YFSETQ. CDR3 loop: CASSWMTDTDTQYF.

V usage is TRBV25-1 and J usage is TRBJ1-2; no DNA is available, so the TRBD1 call from TCRdb remains unchecked. The germline V gene encodes CDR1 MGHDK and CDR2 SYGVNS. This CDR3 comprises 13 residues. The CDR3 protein is CASQEANNYGYTF.

Here the CDR3 reads CASKGGEGPQHF. The genes are TRBV7-9 and TRBJ1-5. In germline, CDR1 is SEHNR, CDR2 FQNEAQ (reference sequence). CDR3 length: 12 amino acids.

The gene calls are TRBV12-3 or TRBV12-4 and TRBJ2-7; lacking DNA, the TRBD1 call made by TCRdb goes unchecked. CDR3 length equals 12 residues. CDR3 sequence: CASSRQGDKQYF.

This chain links TRBV4-1 with TRBJ2-5; lacking DNA, the TRBD1 call made by TCRdb goes unchecked. The CDR3 extends over 15 amino acids. The germline V gene has CDR1 MGHRA and CDR2 YSYEKL. The CDR3: CASSQETGMGETQYF.

The J gene is TRBJ2-5, the V gene TRBV7-3. The CDR3 loop spans 13 amino acids. The germline V gene encodes CDR1 SGHTA and CDR2 FQGTGA. CDR3 residues: CASSRTDQETQYF. Drawing the rest from reference TRBV7-3 and TRBJ2-5, the complete variable domain is GAGVSQTPSNKVTEKGKYVELRCDPISGHTALYWYRQSLGQGPEFLIYFQGTGAADDSGLPNDRFFAVRPEGSVSTLKIQRTERGDSAVYLCASSRTDQETQYFGPGTRLLVL.

CDR3 loop: CASRGHTYNEQFF. The chain recombines TRBV27 with TRBJ2-1; TCRdb selects TRBD1, and the lack of DNA leaves this call unchecked. Germline V lookup: CDR1 MNHEY, CDR2 SMNVEV (reference sequence). This CDR3 is 13 amino acids long.

This chain links TRBV24-1 with TRBJ2-1; as DNA is missing, the TRBD1 call by TCRdb cannot be tested. The CDR3 covers 16 residues. Germline CDR1 reads KGHDR; CDR2 reads SFDVKD. The CDR3 sequence is CATSGVTGQSYNEQFF.

The rearrangement links TRBV25-1 to TRBJ1-1; TCRdb's D gene call, TRBD1, goes unchecked for lack of DNA. Looked up from germline, CDR1 is MGHDK and CDR2 is SYGVNS. The CDR3 sequence is 13 residues long. CDR3 residues: CASSAQSRTEAFF.

The chain combines TRBV12-3 or TRBV12-4 with TRBJ2-5. This CDR3 contains 15 residues. CDR3 sequence reads: CASSLAGVGQETQYF.

The rearrangement joins TRBV28 to TRBJ2-5; lacking DNA, the TRBD1 call made by TCRdb goes unchecked. CDR3 length equals 12 residues. The germline V gene encodes CDR1 MDHEN and CDR2 SYDVKM. The CDR3 region is CASSPGAETQYF.

The gene calls are TRBV12-3 or TRBV12-4 and TRBJ2-6; lacking DNA, the TRBD1 call made by TCRdb goes unchecked. This CDR3 region has 17 residues. The CDR3 spells CASSLLGQLYGANVLTF.

The gene calls are TRBV5-1 and TRBJ1-1. From germline, CDR1 is SGHRS and CDR2 YFSETQ. This CDR3 region has 14 residues. The CDR3 sequence: CASSLTTRNTEAFF.

The chain uses TRBV20-1 and TRBJ2-7; as DNA is missing, the TRBD2 call by TCRdb cannot be tested. CDR1 DFQATT and CDR2 SNEGSKA come from the germline V gene (reference sequence). There are 14 residues in the CDR3. The CDR3: CSARDPASGYEQYF.